The TCR beta chain under discussion was sequenced for a study of blood T cells in healthy people across ages. The germline gives CDR1 DFQATT, CDR2 SNEGSKA (reference sequence). With 3 bases removed from V and 7 bases from J, the gap between germline ends came to 9 bases. This CDR3 comprises 11 residues. Each donor gave around 9.3 milliliters of peripheral blood. PBMCs numbering at least 7 million were isolated per sample. A J-beta primer mix and a sample-barcoded 5' primer were used in a second PCR of about 6 to 12 cycles. Every cDNA was tagged by a template-switch adaptor with 12 random nucleotides. Per-sample output comprised a minimum of 2.5 million paired-end reads containing CDR3. MiXCR, run by TCRdb on the 5' RACE reads, gives a single entry per CDR3 protein. The data contain about 640,000 distinct CDR3 sequences, around 38% of them seen just once; the ten biggest clones take up approximately 29%.

Material for sequencing was blood. This clonotype originated in a man older than 75 in good health. The chain uses TRBV20-1 and TRBJ1-1; D not resolved. The CDR3 spells CSASPGFEAFF. CDR3 nucleotides: TGCAGTGCTAGCCCCGGGTTTGAAGCTTTCTTT.